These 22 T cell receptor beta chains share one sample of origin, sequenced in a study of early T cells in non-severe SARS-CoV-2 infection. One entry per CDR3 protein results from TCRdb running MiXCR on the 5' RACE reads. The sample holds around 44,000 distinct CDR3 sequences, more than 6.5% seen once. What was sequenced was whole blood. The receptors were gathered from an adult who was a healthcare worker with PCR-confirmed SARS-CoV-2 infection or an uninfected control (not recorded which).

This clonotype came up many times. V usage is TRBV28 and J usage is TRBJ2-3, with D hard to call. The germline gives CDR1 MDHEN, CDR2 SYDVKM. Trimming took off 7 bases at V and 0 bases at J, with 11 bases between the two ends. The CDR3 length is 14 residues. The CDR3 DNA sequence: TGTGCCAGCACCATTTCATCCAGCACAGATACGCAGTATTTT. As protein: CASTISSSTDTQYF.

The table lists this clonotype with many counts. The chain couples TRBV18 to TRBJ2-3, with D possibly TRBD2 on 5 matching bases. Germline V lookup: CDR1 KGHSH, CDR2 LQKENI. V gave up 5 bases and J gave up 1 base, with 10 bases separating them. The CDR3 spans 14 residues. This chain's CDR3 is CASSAIGGTDTQYF. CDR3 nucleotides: TGTGCCAGCTCAGCCATCGGGGGCACAGATACGCAGTATTTT.

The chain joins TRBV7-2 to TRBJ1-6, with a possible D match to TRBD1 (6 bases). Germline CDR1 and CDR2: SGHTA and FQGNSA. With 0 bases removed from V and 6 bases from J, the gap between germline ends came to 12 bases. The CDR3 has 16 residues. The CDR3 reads CASSLALGGSNSPLHF. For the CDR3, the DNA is TGTGCCAGCAGCTTAGCGCTTGGGGGCAGTAATTCACCCCTCCACTTT.

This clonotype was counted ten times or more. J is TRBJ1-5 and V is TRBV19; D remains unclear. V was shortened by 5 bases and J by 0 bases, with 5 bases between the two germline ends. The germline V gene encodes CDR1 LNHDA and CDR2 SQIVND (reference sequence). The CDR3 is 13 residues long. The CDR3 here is CASSSDSNQPQHF. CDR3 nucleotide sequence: TGTGCCAGTAGTTCCGATAGCAATCAGCCCCAGCATTTT. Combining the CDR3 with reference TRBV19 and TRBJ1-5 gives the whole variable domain DGGITQSPKYLFRKEGQNVTLSCEQNLNHDAMYWYRQDPGQGLRLIYYSQIVNDFQKGDIAEGYSVSREKKESFPLTVTSAQKNPTAFYLCASSSDSNQPQHFGDGTRLSIL.

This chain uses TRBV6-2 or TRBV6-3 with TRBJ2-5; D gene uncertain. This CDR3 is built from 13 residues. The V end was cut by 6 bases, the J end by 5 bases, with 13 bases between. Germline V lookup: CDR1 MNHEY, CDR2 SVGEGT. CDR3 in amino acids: CASRPIGMETQYF. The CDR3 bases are TGTGCCAGCAGGCCTATAGGGATGGAGACCCAGTACTTC.

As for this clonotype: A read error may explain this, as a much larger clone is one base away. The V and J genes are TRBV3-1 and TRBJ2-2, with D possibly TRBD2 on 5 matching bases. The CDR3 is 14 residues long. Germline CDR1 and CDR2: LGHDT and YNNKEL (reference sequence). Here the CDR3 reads CASSLRGNTGELLF. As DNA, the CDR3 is TGTGCCAGCAGCCTGAGAGGGAACACCGGGGAGCTGCTTTTT. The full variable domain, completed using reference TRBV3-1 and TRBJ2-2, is DTAVSQTPKYLVTQMGNDKSIKCEQNLGHDTMYWYKQDSKKFLKIMFSYNNKELIINETVPNRFSPKSPDKAHLNLHINSLELGDSAVYFCASSLRGNTGELLFGEGSRLTVL.

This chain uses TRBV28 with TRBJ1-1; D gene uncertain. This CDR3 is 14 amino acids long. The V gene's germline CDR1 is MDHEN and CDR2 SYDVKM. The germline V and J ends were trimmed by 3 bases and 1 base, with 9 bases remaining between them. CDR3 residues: CASSFARQNTEAFF. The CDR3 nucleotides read TGTGCCAGCAGTTTCGCACGCCAGAACACTGAAGCTTTCTTT.

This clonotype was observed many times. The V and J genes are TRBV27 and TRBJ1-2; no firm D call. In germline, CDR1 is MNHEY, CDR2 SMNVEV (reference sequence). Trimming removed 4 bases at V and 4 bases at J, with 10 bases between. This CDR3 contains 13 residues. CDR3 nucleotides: TGTGCCAGCAGTTCTACAGAGTTCTATGGCTACACCTTC. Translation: CASSSTEFYGYTF.

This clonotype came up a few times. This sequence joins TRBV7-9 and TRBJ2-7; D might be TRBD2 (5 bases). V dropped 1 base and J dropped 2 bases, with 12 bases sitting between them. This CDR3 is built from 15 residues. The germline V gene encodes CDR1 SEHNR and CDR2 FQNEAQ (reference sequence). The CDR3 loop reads CASSLESEGTYEQYF. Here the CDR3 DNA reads TGTGCCAGCAGCTTAGAAAGTGAGGGCACCTACGAGCAGTACTTC.

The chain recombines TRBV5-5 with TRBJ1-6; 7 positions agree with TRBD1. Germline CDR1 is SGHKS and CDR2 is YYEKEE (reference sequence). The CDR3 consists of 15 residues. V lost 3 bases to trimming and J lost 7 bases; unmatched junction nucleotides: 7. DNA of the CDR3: TGTGCCAGCAGCTCCTCACAGGGGTGGAATTCACCCCTCCACTTT. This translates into CASSSSQGWNSPLHF.

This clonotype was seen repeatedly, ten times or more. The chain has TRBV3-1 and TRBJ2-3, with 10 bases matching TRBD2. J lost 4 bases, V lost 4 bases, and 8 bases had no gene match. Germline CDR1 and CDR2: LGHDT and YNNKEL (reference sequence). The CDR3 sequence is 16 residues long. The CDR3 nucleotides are TGTGCCAGCAGCCGGCTGACTAGCGGGTTCGCAGATACGCAGTATTTT. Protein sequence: CASSRLTSGFADTQYF.

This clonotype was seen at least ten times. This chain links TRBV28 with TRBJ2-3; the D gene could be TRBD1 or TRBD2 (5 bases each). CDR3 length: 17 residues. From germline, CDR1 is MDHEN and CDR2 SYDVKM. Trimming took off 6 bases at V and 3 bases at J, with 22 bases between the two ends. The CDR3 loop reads CASSQLGQPGGTDTQYF. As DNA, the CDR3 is TGTGCCAGCAGCCAGTTAGGACAACCTGGGGGTACAGATACGCAGTATTTT.

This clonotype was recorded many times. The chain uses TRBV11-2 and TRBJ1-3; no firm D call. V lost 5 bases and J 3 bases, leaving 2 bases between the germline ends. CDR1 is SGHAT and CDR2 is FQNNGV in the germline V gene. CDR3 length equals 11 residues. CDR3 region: CASSSGNTIYF. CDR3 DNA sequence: TGTGCCAGCAGCAGTGGAAACACCATATATTTT.

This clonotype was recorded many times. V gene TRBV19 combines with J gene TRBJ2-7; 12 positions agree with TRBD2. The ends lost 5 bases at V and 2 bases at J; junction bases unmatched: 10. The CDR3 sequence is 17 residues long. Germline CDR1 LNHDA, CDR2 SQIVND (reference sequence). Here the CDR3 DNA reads TGTGCCAGTAGTCCTGGACTAGCGGGGCCTCAACCCTACGAGCAGTACTTC. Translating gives CASSPGLAGPQPYEQYF.

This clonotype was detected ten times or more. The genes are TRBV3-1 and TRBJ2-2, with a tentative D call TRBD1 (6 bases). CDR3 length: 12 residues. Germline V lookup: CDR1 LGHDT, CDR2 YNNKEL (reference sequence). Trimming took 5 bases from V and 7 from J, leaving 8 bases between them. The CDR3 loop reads CASSWTVGELFF. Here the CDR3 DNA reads TGTGCCAGCAGCTGGACAGTCGGGGAGCTGTTTTTT.

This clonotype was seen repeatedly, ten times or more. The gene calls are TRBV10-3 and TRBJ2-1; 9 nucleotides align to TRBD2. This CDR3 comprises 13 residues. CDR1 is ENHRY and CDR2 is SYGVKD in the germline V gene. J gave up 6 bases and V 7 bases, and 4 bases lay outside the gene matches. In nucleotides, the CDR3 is TGTGCCATCACAGCGGGGGGTTTCAATGAGCAGTTCTTC. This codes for CAITAGGFNEQFF.

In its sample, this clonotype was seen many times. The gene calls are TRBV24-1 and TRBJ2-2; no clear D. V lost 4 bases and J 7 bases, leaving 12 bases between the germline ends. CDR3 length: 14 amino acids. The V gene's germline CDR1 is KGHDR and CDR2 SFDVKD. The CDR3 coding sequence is TGTGCCACCAGTGAACGTGCACCAGGCGGGGAGCTGTTTTTT. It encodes CATSERAPGGELFF.

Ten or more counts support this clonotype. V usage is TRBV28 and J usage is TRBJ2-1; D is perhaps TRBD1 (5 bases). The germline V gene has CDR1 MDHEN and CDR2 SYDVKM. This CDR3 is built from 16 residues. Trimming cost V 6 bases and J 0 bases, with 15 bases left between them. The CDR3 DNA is TGTGCCAGCAGGCCCCTTGGGGCCGACTCCTACAATGAGCAGTTCTTC. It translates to CASRPLGADSYNEQFF.

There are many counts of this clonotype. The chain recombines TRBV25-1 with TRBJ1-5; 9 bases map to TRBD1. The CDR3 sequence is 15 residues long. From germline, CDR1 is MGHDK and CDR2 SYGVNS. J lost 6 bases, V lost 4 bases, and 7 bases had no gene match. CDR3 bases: TGTGCCAGCAGTGGGTCGGGACAGGGAAGTCAGCCCCAGCATTTT. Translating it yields CASSGSGQGSQPQHF.

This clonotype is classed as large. CDR3 nucleotide sequence: TGTGCCAGCAGTTTAGAGTCTAGCGGGGGAGCCACAGATACGCAGTATTTT. Its protein product is CASSLESSGGATDTQYF. The chain carries TRBV28 and TRBJ2-3; 10 nucleotides match TRBD2. J lost 2 bases, V lost 2 bases, and 7 bases had no gene match. CDR3 length: 17 residues. In germline, CDR1 is MDHEN, CDR2 SYDVKM.

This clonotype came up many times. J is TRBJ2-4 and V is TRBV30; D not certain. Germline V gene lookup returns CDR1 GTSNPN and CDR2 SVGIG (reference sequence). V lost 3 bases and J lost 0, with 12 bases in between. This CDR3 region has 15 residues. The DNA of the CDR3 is TGTGCCTGGAGCCCCACCACGAGAGCCAAAAACATTCAGTACTTC. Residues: CAWSPTTRAKNIQYF.

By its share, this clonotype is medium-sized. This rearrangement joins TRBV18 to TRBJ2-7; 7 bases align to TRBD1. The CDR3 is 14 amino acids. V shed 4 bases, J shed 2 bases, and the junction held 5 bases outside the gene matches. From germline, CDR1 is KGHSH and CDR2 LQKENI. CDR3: CASSLWDSTYEQYF. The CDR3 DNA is TGTGCCAGCTCACTCTGGGACAGTACCTACGAGCAGTACTTC. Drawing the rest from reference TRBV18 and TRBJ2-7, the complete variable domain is NAGVMQNPRHLVRRRGQEARLRCSPMKGHSHVYWYRQLPEEGLKFMVYLQKENIIDESGMPKERFSAEFPKEGPSILRIQQVVRGDSAAYFCASSLWDSTYEQYFGPGTRLTVT.